This T cell receptor beta chain originates from a study of cytotoxic CD8 clonotypes in ibrutinib-treated CLL. As for the study in general: Responses: about 25 partial, 2 complete; after median 68 months, roughly 14 stayed remitted, approximately twelve progressed. Timing of response sample collection was a median around 13 months after treatment start, with a range of 6 to 36. Each sample contained, on average, about 250,000 productive templates and roughly 100,000 productive rearrangements. Study-level findings and limits: Patients had baseline clonality above age-matched healthy donors, and this clonality moved with circulating CD8+ T-cell counts.

Assay used: immunoSEQ multiplex PCR; TCRdb lists only in-frame clones, some missing. Here the sample spans about 310,000 clones, 80% being singletons. Turning to this clone: Its specificity is unknown.

The CDR3 sequence is 12 residues long. Germline V gene data show CDR1 as LNHDA and CDR2 as SQIVND (reference sequence). The V end was cut by 8 bases, the J end by 4 bases, with 11 bases between. The sequenced sample was PBMCs, obtained before ibrutinib treatment. The sequence was collected from a human donor with chronic lymphocytic leukemia. V and J are TRBV19 and TRBJ1-2; tentatively, D is TRBD1 (6 bases). The CDR3 region is CASGGTFYGYTF. CDR3 DNA: TGTGCCAGTGGGGGCACGTTCTATGGCTACACCTTC.